This TCR beta chain was identified during a study of blood T cell repertoires in COVID-19. Study context: Sample material is recorded as cDNA or gDNA derived from T cells, B-cell-depleted T cells, or PBMCs.

The CDR3 is 12 residues long. Germline loops: CDR1 SGDLS, CDR2 YYNGEE. V lost 9 bases and J lost 0, with 6 bases in between. In the authors' methods: Estimated nucleated cell counts came from reference gene primer amplification. The table came from immunoSEQ multiplex PCR; TCRdb's copy has only in-frame clones and leaves some out. V and J calls and clone size follow that table, whereas D and trimming were derived from the DNA. The sample has fewer than 700,000 clones, 70% to 90% seen once; the top ten hold roughly 7.3%. Material: peripheral blood. This chain uses TRBV9 with TRBJ2-2; D perhaps matches TRBD2 (5 bases). The receptor was derived from a woman aged 45-60 years with COVID-19, enrolled during active disease. The CDR3 spells CATGTNTGELFF. As DNA, the CDR3 is TGTGCCACCGGGACGAACACCGGGGAGCTGTTTTTT.